The 13 T cell receptor beta chains in this list originate from one sample, sequenced in a study of blood T cell repertoires in COVID-19. Produced via immunoSEQ multiplex PCR; TCRdb's table is partial and in-frame only. The table records about 200,000 clones, nearly 90% of them present only once. Sequences were obtained from peripheral blood. These receptor sequences come from a man in his 60s with active or convalescent COVID-19.

V gene TRBV5-1 combines with J gene TRBJ2-5; D is undetermined. CDR1 is SGHRS, CDR2 YFSETQ, per germline. CDR3 length: 11 residues. The V and J ends lost 8 bases and 1 base respectively, with 6 bases between them. CDR3 sequence reads: CASRGQETQYF. CDR3 nucleotides: TGCGCCAGTCGAGGCCAAGAGACCCAGTACTTC.

The DNA for the CDR3 is TGTGCCAGCAGCGAACAGGGGGGCGGAGTTGTGAACACTGAAGCTTTCTTT. It is translated as CASSEQGGGVVNTEAFF. The V and J genes are TRBV21-1 and TRBJ1-1; the D segment call TRBD1 is taken from the table without a DNA check. TRBV21-1 is a pseudogene locus. The CDR3 covers 17 residues.

The gene calls are TRBV18 and TRBJ2-5; 15 positions agree with TRBD2. With 5 bases clipped from V and 4 bases from J, the junction kept 5 bases outside the gene matches. Germline V gives CDR1 KGHSH, CDR2 LQKENI. The CDR3 has 16 amino acids. This chain's CDR3 is CASSSRTSGGAETQYF. CDR3 DNA: TGTGCCAGCTCATCACGGACTAGCGGGGGGGCAGAGACCCAGTACTTC.

This chain links TRBV3-1 (or the pseudogene TRBV3-2) with TRBJ2-1, with 10 bases lining up with TRBD2. V dropped 5 bases and J dropped 4; count of bases not matched to a gene: 2. Germline CDR1 reads LGHDT; CDR2 reads YNNKEL (reference sequence). The length of the CDR3 is 14 residues. CDR3 loop: CASSERGGYNEQFF. CDR3 DNA: TGTGCCAGCAGCGAGCGGGGGGGTTACAATGAGCAGTTCTTC.

The chain carries TRBV4-2 and TRBJ2-5, with 10 positions matching TRBD2. The ends lost 1 base at V and 5 bases at J; junction bases unmatched: 10. The length of the CDR3 is 17 residues. From germline, CDR1 is LGHNA and CDR2 YNFKEQ. CDR3 sequence (DNA): TGTGCCAGCAGCCAAGTCTGGAGCGGGGGGGCCGACGAGACCCAGTACTTC. Protein: CASSQVWSGGADETQYF.

The rearrangement links TRBV5-1 to TRBJ1-3, with unresolved D. Germline V lookup: CDR1 SGHRS, CDR2 YFSETQ. CDR3 length equals 14 residues. V shed 2 bases and J shed 4 bases, with 10 bases lying between them. DNA for the CDR3: TGCGCCAGCAGCTTAGGTACAGAAGGAAACACCATATATTTT. Translated, it gives CASSLGTEGNTIYF. Supplemented by reference TRBV5-1 and TRBJ1-3, the full variable domain reads KAGVTQTPRYLIKTRGQQVTLSCSPISGHRSVSWYQQTPGQGLQFLFEYFSETQRNKGNFPGRFSGRQFSNSRSEMNVSTLELGDSALYLCASSLGTEGNTIYFGEGSWLTVV.

The V gene is TRBV27, the J gene TRBJ1-2, with D unclear. Germline loops: CDR1 MNHEY, CDR2 SMNVEV (reference sequence). The length of the CDR3 is 11 residues. The V end was cut by 10 bases, the J end by 8 bases, with 14 bases between. As DNA, the CDR3 is TGTGCCACCCACGGAGGCCCAGGCTACACCTTC. This gives the protein CATHGGPGYTF.

The chain carries TRBV24-1 and TRBJ1-2, with TRBD1 matching over 9 bases. The V gene end was trimmed by 5 bases and the J gene end by 4 bases; junction bases not matched to a gene: 4. CDR1 is KGHDR, CDR2 SFDVKD, per germline. The CDR3 spans 14 residues. CDR3 sequence reads: CATSAPTGGYGYTF. Written as DNA, the CDR3 is TGTGCCACCAGTGCCCCGACAGGGGGCTATGGCTACACCTTC.

There are a few counts of this clone. The chain joins TRBV9 to TRBJ1-2; perhaps TRBD1 as D (5 bases). CDR3 length: 14 amino acids. V was trimmed by 6 bases and J by 2 bases, leaving 14 bases between them. CDR1 and CDR2 from the germline V gene are SGDLS and YYNGEE. In DNA, the CDR3 is TGTGCCAGCAACCCCAGTCAGGGAAACTATGGCTACACCTTC. Translation: CASNPSQGNYGYTF.

The CDR3 nucleotides read TGTGCCAGCAGCGCGAGCGGGGATCCCCCGGGTTGGTATTTT. Amino acids: CASSASGDPPGWYF. This chain connects TRBV5-4 to TRBJ2-3; TRBD2 matches 7 bases. The CDR3 is 14 amino acids. From germline, CDR1 is SGHNT and CDR2 YYREEE (reference sequence). V dropped 4 bases and J dropped 14; count of bases not matched to a gene: 16.

This rearrangement joins TRBV5-1 to TRBJ1-3; 8 bases map to TRBD1. Trimming took 4 bases from V and 2 from J; bases not matched to a gene: 5. Germline assignment: CDR1 SGHRS and CDR2 YFSETQ. CDR3 size: 15 residues. The CDR3: CASSTSDRAGNTIYF. The CDR3 DNA reads as TGCGCCAGCAGCACTTCGGACAGGGCTGGAAACACCATATATTTT.

V usage is TRBV18 and J usage is TRBJ1-5; TRBD1 agrees at 8 bases. Germline assignment: CDR1 KGHSH and CDR2 LQKENI. CDR3 length equals 14 residues. Trimming removed 5 bases from V and 8 bases from J; junction bases left unmatched: 8. The CDR3 protein is CASSKDRAGEPQHF. The CDR3 region has the DNA TGTGCCAGCTCAAAGGACAGGGCGGGGGAGCCCCAGCATTTT.

This chain links TRBV10-3 with TRBJ2-2, with 9 bases that match TRBD2. This CDR3 spans 15 amino acids. CDR1 is ENHRY and CDR2 is SYGVKD in the germline V gene. Trimming cost V 2 bases and J 6 bases; bases outside gene matches: 4. The CDR3 loop reads CAISEAGTSPGELFF. The CDR3 coding sequence is TGTGCCATCAGTGAGGCCGGGACTAGCCCCGGGGAGCTGTTTTTT.